The 23 T cell receptor beta chains in this list originate from one sample, sequenced in a study of PD-L1 blockade in urothelial cancer. The assay was immunoSEQ multiplex PCR, and TCRdb's table has in-frame clones only and misses some. The table lists some 48,000 clones, more than 80% of them singletons. This sample's time point: peripheral blood 6 weeks after treatment start. The sample in question was PBMCs, obtained around atezolizumab (anti-PD-L1) treatment. These receptors were collected from a man in his 70s with urothelial cancer.

The V and J genes are TRBV27 and TRBJ2-7; 11 positions match TRBD2. CDR1 and CDR2 (germline): MNHEY, SMNVEV (reference sequence). This CDR3 comprises 14 residues. V gave up 7 bases and J gave up 9 bases; unmatched junction bases: 11. DNA of the CDR3: TGTGCCAGCAAAACTAGCGGGGGCGACCGGTGGCAGTACTTC. This encodes CASKTSGGDRWQYF.

V gene TRBV27 combines with J gene TRBJ2-7; TRBD2 matches at 8 bases. The length of the CDR3 is 14 residues. The germline CDR1 and CDR2 sequences are MNHEY and SMNVEV (reference sequence). The trim removed 5 bases at V and 3 bases at J, leaving 6 bases unmatched. The CDR3 sequence is CASSALAGRYEQYF. CDR3 bases: TGTGCCAGCAGTGCCCTAGCGGGTCGCTACGAGCAGTACTTC.

This clone came up once. This chain joins TRBV20-1 and TRBJ2-1; D perhaps matches TRBD2 (5 bases). This CDR3 is 10 amino acids long. Germline CDR1 and CDR2: DFQATT and SNEGSKA (reference sequence). V was cut by 6 bases and J by 6 bases, with 6 bases left in between. The CDR3 DNA reads TGCAGTGCCGCGGGCAATGAGCAGTTCTTC. It translates to CSAAGNEQFF.

Concerning this clone itself: An end of the junction differs from the germline gene, which may be a read error. V and J are TRBV7-7 and TRBJ2-1; D remains ambiguous. The CDR3 sequence is 13 residues long. The germline V gene has CDR1 SSHAT and CDR2 FNYEAQ (reference sequence). CDR3 protein: CASSLTKIDEQFF. The CDR3 DNA reads as TGTGCTAGCAGCTTAACCAAGATAGATGAGCAGTTCTTC.

The CDR3 here is CASNQFGGNYGYTF. CDR3 DNA sequence: TGCGCCAGCAACCAGTTCGGGGGGAACTATGGCTACACCTTC. The rearrangement uses TRBV5-1 and TRBJ1-2, with a tentative D call TRBD1 (5 bases). The CDR3 consists of 14 residues. The V end was cut by 6 bases, the J end by 2 bases, with 14 bases between. In germline, CDR1 is SGHRS, CDR2 YFSETQ.

The chain is built from TRBV6-6 and TRBJ1-5; D is unresolved. The CDR3 extends over 16 amino acids. The germline CDR1 and CDR2 sequences are MNHNY and SVGAGI (reference sequence). V was shortened by 5 bases and J by 9 bases, with 23 bases between the two germline ends. CDR3: CASSTDLDRRIRPQHF. CDR3 DNA: TGTGCCAGCAGTACTGACTTGGATCGTCGCATTCGGCCCCAGCATTTT.

The chain has TRBV30 and TRBJ2-1; D perhaps matches TRBD2 (6 bases). Per germline, CDR1 GTSNPN and CDR2 SVGIG (reference sequence). Trimming took off 4 bases at V and 0 bases at J, with 13 bases between the two ends. The CDR3 is 15 amino acids. CDR3 in DNA: TGTGCCTGGAACAACGGGGGTGGCTCCTACAATGAGCAGTTCTTC. It is translated as CAWNNGGGSYNEQFF. Supplemented by reference TRBV30 and TRBJ2-1, the full variable domain reads SQTIHQWPATLVQPVGSPLSLECTVEGTSNPNLYWYRQAAGRGLQLLFYSVGIGQISSEVPQNLSASRPQDRQFILSSKKLLLSDSGFYLCAWNNGGGSYNEQFFGPGTRLTVL.

The chain couples TRBV10-3 to TRBJ2-7; 7 bases fit TRBD1. V gave up 3 bases and J gave up 3 bases; unmatched junction bases: 5. The CDR3 totals 14 residues. The germline CDR1 and CDR2 sequences are ENHRY and SYGVKD. CDR3 amino acids: CAISEGGSRYEQYF. CDR3 in DNA: TGTGCCATCAGTGAAGGGGGCAGCCGCTACGAGCAGTACTTC.

The chain couples TRBV7-9 to TRBJ1-1; D gene uncertain. Trimming cost V 5 bases and J 0 bases, with 13 bases left between them. The length of the CDR3 is 15 residues. Looked up from germline, CDR1 is SEHNR and CDR2 is FQNEAQ (reference sequence). CDR3 DNA sequence: TGTGCCAGCAGCCCCCGGGGTGATATGAACACTGAAGCTTTCTTT. As protein: CASSPRGDMNTEAFF.

Details on this clone: Other DNA sequences of this sample code for an identical CDR3. The genes are TRBV6-5 and TRBJ2-7; tentative D call: TRBD2 (5 bases). The V and J ends lost 2 bases and 3 bases respectively, with 5 bases between them. The CDR3 runs 12 residues. Germline lookup yields CDR1 MNHEY and CDR2 SVGAGI. This CDR3 reads CASSYRGYEQYF. The CDR3 DNA reads as TGTGCCAGCAGTTACCGGGGCTACGAGCAGTACTTC.

V and J are TRBV7-9 and TRBJ2-3; D ambiguous. This CDR3 has 13 residues. The germline V gene has CDR1 SEHNR and CDR2 FQNEAQ (reference sequence). Trimming removed 5 bases from V and 0 bases from J, with 6 bases in between. CDR3: CASSPPSTDTQYF. CDR3 nucleotide sequence: TGTGCCAGCAGCCCCCCTAGCACAGATACGCAGTATTTT.

This clone was counted a single time. The chain recombines TRBV28 with TRBJ2-3; D might be TRBD1 (6 bases). The CDR3 runs 13 residues. V was clipped by 5 bases and J by 6 bases, with 12 bases between them. Germline loops: CDR1 MDHEN, CDR2 SYDVKM. CDR3: CASSPQGWDTQYF. CDR3 DNA: TGTGCCAGCAGTCCCCAGGGGTGGGATACGCAGTATTTT.

In its sample, this clone was seen a few times. V is TRBV29-1 and J is TRBJ2-3, with 8 bases that match TRBD2. CDR1 is SQVTM, CDR2 ANQGSEA, per germline. This CDR3 contains 13 residues. With V trimmed by 8 bases and J by 4 bases, 8 bases remained unmatched. The CDR3 region is CSWGGTRSDTQYF. Written as DNA, the CDR3 is TGCAGCTGGGGAGGGACTAGGTCAGATACGCAGTATTTT.

The J gene is TRBJ1-2, the V gene TRBV28; 7 bases are a match to TRBD1. Germline V CDR1 and CDR2: MDHEN, SYDVKM. V dropped 5 bases and J dropped 2; count of bases not matched to a gene: 5. The length of the CDR3 is 14 residues. CDR3 protein: CASSPGQINYGYTF. The DNA for the CDR3 is TGTGCCAGCAGTCCGGGACAGATAAACTATGGCTACACCTTC.

The gene calls are TRBV6-1 and TRBJ1-5; possibly TRBD1 for D (5 bases). V dropped 1 base and J dropped 5 bases, with 15 bases sitting between them. CDR1 is MNHNS, CDR2 SASEGT, per germline. This CDR3 is built from 16 residues. The CDR3, as DNA: TGTGCCAGCAGTGAAGTTGAAGGGGCATTTGATCAGCCCCAGCATTTT. Its translation is CASSEVEGAFDQPQHF.

This clone was observed a few times. The chain uses TRBV29-1 and TRBJ2-1; 9 bases agree with TRBD2. Unmatched junction bases numbered 8, after V lost 6 bases and J lost 5 bases. CDR1 is SQVTM, CDR2 ANQGSEA, per germline. This CDR3 has 14 residues. The DNA of the CDR3 is TGCAGCGTCGTTAGCGGGAGAAGGGACAATGAGCAGTTCTTC. This gives the protein CSVVSGRRDNEQFF.

CDR3 sequence reads: CASSLGQGEDTQYF. The CDR3 nucleotides read TGTGCCAGCAGCTTGGGACAGGGCGAAGATACGCAGTATTTT. This sequence joins TRBV11-2 and TRBJ2-3, with 9 bases lining up with TRBD1. The V segment lost 3 bases and the J segment 5 bases; nucleotides outside the gene matches: 3. Germline CDR1 is SGHAT and CDR2 is FQNNGV. This CDR3 is built from 14 residues.

This clone was detected once. The genes are TRBV18 and TRBJ2-7, with TRBD1 matching over 10 bases. Unmatched junction bases numbered 15, after V lost 5 bases and J lost 2 bases. Germline V CDR1 and CDR2: KGHSH, LQKENI. The CDR3 is 18 residues long. The chain's CDR3 is CASSAWDRGGAGTYEQYF. In DNA form, the CDR3 reads TGTGCCAGCTCAGCCTGGGACAGGGGTGGTGCCGGAACCTACGAGCAGTACTTC.

The chain links TRBV30 to TRBJ1-1; D perhaps matches TRBD1 (6 bases). The V gene lost 7 bases and the J gene lost 8 bases, with 23 bases spanning the gap. The CDR3 loop spans 14 amino acids. Per the germline V gene, CDR1 is GTSNPN and CDR2 is SVGIG (reference sequence). The CDR3 nucleotides read TGTGCCTTTAAAGGTGGCGGGGGCGTCATCGAAGCTTTCTTT. Amino acid sequence: CAFKGGGGVIEAFF.

V gene TRBV2 combines with J gene TRBJ2-2; TRBD1 is a possible D gene (5 bases). This CDR3 is 14 amino acids long. V lost 4 bases and J lost 6, with 12 bases in between. The germline V gene encodes CDR1 SNHLY and CDR2 FYNNEI. The DNA of the CDR3 is TGTGCCAGCAGTGCATTACAGGCCGCCGGGGAGCTGTTTTTT. Residues: CASSALQAAGELFF.

This chain uses TRBV10-2 with TRBJ1-5, with D maybe TRBD1 (5 bases). The germline V and J ends were trimmed by 7 bases and 3 bases, with 16 bases remaining between them. Germline V gene lookup returns CDR1 WSHSY and CDR2 SAAADI. The CDR3 runs to 15 residues. In nucleotides, the CDR3 is TGCGCCAGCACCGCGTCAGAGGGACTCAATCAGCCCCAGCATTTT. This codes for CASTASEGLNQPQHF.

The chain combines TRBV27 with TRBJ2-1; tentative D call: TRBD1 (5 bases). CDR3 size: 14 residues. The germline V and J ends were trimmed by 2 bases and 0 bases, with 5 bases remaining between them. Germline CDR1 reads MNHEY; CDR2 reads SMNVEV (reference sequence). CDR3 coding DNA: TGTGCCAGCAGTTTAACAGGCTCCTACAATGAGCAGTTCTTC. Amino acids: CASSLTGSYNEQFF.

The rearrangement links TRBV4-1 to TRBJ2-2; 7 positions agree with TRBD2. With 0 bases clipped from V and 5 bases from J, the junction kept 6 bases outside the gene matches. Germline-derived CDR1 and CDR2 are MGHRA and YSYEKL. The CDR3 covers 16 residues. The CDR3 sequence: CASSQDPGGSTGELFF. CDR3 sequence (DNA): TGCGCCAGCAGCCAAGATCCGGGCGGGAGTACCGGGGAGCTGTTTTTT.